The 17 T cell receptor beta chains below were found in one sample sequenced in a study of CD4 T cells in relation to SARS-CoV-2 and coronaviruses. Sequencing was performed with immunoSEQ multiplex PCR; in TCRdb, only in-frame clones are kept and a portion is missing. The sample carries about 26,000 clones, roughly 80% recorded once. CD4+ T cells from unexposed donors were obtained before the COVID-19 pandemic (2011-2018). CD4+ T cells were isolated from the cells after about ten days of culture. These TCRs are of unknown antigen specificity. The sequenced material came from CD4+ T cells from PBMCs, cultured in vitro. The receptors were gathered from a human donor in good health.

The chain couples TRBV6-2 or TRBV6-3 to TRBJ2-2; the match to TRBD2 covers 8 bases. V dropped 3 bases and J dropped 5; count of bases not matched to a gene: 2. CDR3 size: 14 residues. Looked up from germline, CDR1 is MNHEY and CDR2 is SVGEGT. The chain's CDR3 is CASSYSGETGELFF. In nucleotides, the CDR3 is TGTGCCAGCAGTTATAGCGGGGAGACCGGGGAGCTGTTTTTT.

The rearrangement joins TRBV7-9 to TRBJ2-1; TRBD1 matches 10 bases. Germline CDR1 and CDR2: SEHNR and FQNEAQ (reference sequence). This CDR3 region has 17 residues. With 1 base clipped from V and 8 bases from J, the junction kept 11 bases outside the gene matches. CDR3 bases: TGTGCCAGCAGCTTAGGAGGGGGACAGGGGCCGCGCGATGAGCAGTTCTTC. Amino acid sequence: CASSLGGGQGPRDEQFF. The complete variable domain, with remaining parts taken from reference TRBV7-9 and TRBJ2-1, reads DTGVSQNPRHKITKRGQNVTFRCDPISEHNRLYWYRQTLGQGPEFLTYFQNEAQLEKSRLLSDRFSAERPKGSFSTLEIQRTEQGDSAMYLCASSLGGGQGPRDEQFFGPGTRLTVL.

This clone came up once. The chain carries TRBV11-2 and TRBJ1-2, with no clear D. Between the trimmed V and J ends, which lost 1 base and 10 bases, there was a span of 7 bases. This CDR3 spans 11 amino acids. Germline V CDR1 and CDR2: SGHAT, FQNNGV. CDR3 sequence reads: CASSLGLAYTF. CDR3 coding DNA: TGTGCCAGCAGCTTAGGGCTAGCCTACACCTTC.

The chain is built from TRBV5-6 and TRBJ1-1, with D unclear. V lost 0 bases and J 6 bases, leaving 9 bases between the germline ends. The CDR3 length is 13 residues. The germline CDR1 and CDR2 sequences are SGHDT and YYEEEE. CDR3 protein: CASSLVQVAEAFF. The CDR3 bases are TGTGCCAGCAGCTTGGTTCAGGTGGCTGAAGCTTTCTTT.

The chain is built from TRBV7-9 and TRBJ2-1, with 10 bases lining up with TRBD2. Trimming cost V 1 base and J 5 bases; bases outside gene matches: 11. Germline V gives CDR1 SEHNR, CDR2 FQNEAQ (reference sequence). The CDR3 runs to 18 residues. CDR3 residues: CASSLGKAGGLGHNEQFF. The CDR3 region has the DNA TGTGCCAGCAGCTTAGGCAAAGCGGGGGGGCTCGGCCACAATGAGCAGTTCTTC. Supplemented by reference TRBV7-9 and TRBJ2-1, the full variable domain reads DTGVSQNPRHKITKRGQNVTFRCDPISEHNRLYWYRQTLGQGPEFLTYFQNEAQLEKSRLLSDRFSAERPKGSFSTLEIQRTEQGDSAMYLCASSLGKAGGLGHNEQFFGPGTRLTVL.

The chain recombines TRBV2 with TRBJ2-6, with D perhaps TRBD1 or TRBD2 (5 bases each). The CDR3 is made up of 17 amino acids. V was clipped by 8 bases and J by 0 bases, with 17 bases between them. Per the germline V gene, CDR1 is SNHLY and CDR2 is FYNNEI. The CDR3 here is CASGIRDPYSGANVLTF. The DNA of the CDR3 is TGTGCCAGCGGGATACGGGACCCTTACTCTGGGGCCAACGTCCTGACTTTC.

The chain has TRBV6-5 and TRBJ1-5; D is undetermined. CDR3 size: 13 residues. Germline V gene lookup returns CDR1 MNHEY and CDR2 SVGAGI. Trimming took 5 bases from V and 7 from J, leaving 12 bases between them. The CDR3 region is CASSRYMGQPQHF. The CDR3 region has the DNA TGTGCCAGCAGTAGGTACATGGGCCAGCCCCAGCATTTT.

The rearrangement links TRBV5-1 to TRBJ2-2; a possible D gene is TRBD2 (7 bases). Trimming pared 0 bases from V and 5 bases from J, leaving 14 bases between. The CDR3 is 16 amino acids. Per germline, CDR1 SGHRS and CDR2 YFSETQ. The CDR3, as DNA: TGCGCCAGCAGCTTGGGTGTTCGGGGGGCGACCGGGGAGCTGTTTTTT. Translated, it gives CASSLGVRGATGELFF.

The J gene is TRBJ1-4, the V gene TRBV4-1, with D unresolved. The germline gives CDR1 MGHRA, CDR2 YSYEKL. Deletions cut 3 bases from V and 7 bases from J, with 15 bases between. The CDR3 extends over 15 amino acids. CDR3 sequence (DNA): TGCGCCAGCAGCCACTCACGCCTTGGAGGTGAAAAACTGTTTTTT. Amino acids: CASSHSRLGGEKLFF.

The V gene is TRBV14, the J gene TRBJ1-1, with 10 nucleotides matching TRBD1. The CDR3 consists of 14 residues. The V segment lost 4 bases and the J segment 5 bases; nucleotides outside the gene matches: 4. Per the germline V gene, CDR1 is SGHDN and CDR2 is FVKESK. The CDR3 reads CASSPRTGGTEAFF. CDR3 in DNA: TGTGCCAGCAGCCCGCGGACAGGGGGGACTGAAGCTTTCTTT.

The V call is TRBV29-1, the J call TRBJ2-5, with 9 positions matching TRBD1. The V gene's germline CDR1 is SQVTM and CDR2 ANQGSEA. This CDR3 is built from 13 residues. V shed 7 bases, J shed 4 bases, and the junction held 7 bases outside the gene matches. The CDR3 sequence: CSAPGTGRETQYF. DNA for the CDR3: TGCAGCGCCCCCGGGACAGGGAGAGAGACCCAGTACTTC.

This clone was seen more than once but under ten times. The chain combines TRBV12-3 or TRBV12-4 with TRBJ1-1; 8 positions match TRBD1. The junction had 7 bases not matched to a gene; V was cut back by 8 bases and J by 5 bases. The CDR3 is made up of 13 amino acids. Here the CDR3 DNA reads TGTGCCAGCCGACTCAGGGGGCATACTGAAGCTTTCTTT. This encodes CASRLRGHTEAFF.

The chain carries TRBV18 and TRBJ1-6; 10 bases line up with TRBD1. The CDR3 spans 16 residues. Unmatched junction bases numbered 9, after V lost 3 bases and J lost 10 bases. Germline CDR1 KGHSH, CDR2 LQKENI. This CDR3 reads CASSPTPGQGFSPLHF. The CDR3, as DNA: TGTGCCAGCTCACCTACCCCGGGACAGGGGTTCTCACCCCTCCACTTT.

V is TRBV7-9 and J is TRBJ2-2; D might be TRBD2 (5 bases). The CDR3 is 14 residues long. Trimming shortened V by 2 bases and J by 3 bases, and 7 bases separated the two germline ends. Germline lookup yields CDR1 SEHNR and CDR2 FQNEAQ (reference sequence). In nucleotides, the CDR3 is TGTGCCAGCAGCTTAACCGGGGACACCGGGGAGCTGTTTTTT. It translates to CASSLTGDTGELFF.

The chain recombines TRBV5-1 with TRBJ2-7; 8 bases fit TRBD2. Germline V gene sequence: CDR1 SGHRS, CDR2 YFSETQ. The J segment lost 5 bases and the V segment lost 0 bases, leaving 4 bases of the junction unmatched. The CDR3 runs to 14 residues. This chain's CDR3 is CASSLAGTSNEQYF. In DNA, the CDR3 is TGCGCCAGCAGCTTGGCCGGGACTAGTAACGAGCAGTACTTC.

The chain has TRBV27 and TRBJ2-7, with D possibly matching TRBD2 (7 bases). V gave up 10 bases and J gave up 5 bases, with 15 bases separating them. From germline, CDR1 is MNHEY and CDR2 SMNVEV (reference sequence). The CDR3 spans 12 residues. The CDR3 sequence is CAKYGGRNEQYF. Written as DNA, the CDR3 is TGTGCCAAATACGGGGGGCGGAACGAGCAGTACTTC.

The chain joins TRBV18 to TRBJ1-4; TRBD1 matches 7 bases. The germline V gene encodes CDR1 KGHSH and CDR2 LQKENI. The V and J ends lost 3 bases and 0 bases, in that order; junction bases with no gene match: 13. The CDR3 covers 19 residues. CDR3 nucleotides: TGTGCCAGCTCACCGTCGGGCAGGAGGGGGCGGGCAACTAATGAAAAACTGTTTTTT. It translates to CASSPSGRRGRATNEKLFF.